The 28 T cell receptor beta chains below all came from one sample that was sequenced in a study of blood T cell repertoires in COVID-19. TCRdb keeps only in-frame clones here, not all; method: immunoSEQ multiplex PCR. This sample has 84,000 or so clones, with 80% to 90% found just once. The source material was peripheral blood. These receptors were obtained from a woman of 80 years or more with acute or convalescent COVID-19.

This clone was recorded a few times. The chain is built from TRBV7-2 and TRBJ1-1, with D unclear. Trimming cost V 5 bases and J 4 bases, with 14 bases left between them. This CDR3 contains 14 residues. Germline values: CDR1 SGHTA, CDR2 FQGNSA. This CDR3 is CASSEGPARTEAFF. CDR3 nucleotides: TGTGCCAGCAGCGAGGGCCCGGCGCGCACTGAAGCTTTCTTT.

The V and J genes are TRBV7-9 and TRBJ1-1; possible D gene TRBD1, 6 bases. The V end lost 5 bases, the J end lost 0 bases, and 13 bases lay between the germline ends. Germline CDR1 and CDR2: SEHNR and FQNEAQ (reference sequence). There are 15 residues in the CDR3. The CDR3 DNA reads TGTGCCAGCAGCCTGGACAGACTCATGAACACTGAAGCTTTCTTT. This codes for CASSLDRLMNTEAFF.

The chain couples TRBV19 to TRBJ2-7; D is possibly TRBD2 (5 bases). CDR3 length: 12 amino acids. The V end lost 8 bases, the J end lost 2 bases, and 10 bases lay between the germline ends. The germline V gene has CDR1 LNHDA and CDR2 SQIVND (reference sequence). CDR3 coding DNA: TGTGCCAGTTCGGGGTTTACCTACGAGCAGTACTTC. Its translation is CASSGFTYEQYF.

The chain carries TRBV19 and TRBJ1-4; 9 bases fit TRBD1. Germline V gene sequence: CDR1 LNHDA, CDR2 SQIVND (reference sequence). With 1 base clipped from V and 3 bases from J, the junction kept 0 bases outside the gene matches. The CDR3 runs to 15 residues. CDR3 in DNA: TGTGCCAGTAGTATAGGGACAGGGGCTAATGAAAAACTGTTTTTT. Protein: CASSIGTGANEKLFF.

The genes are TRBV7-9 and TRBJ2-1; 8 nucleotides align to TRBD2. This CDR3 contains 15 residues. Germline CDR1 SEHNR, CDR2 FQNEAQ (reference sequence). The V gene end was trimmed by 7 bases and the J gene end by 8 bases; junction bases not matched to a gene: 13. Written as DNA, the CDR3 is TGTGCCAGCACCGGTGGGACGGGGGGGCTCTATGAGCAGTTCTTC. Amino acids: CASTGGTGGLYEQFF.

This sequence joins TRBV19 and TRBJ2-1; 7 bases line up with TRBD2. CDR1 and CDR2 (germline): LNHDA, SQIVND (reference sequence). This CDR3 region has 15 residues. Unmatched junction bases numbered 3, after V lost 3 bases and J lost 1 base. CDR3 region: CASSMGGLSYNEQFF. CDR3 nucleotides: TGTGCCAGTAGTATGGGGGGACTATCCTACAATGAGCAGTTCTTC.

V and J are TRBV30 and TRBJ2-1; maybe TRBD1 (6 bases). Per germline, CDR1 GTSNPN and CDR2 SVGIG (reference sequence). Trimming left V 5 bases short and J 0 bases short, with 14 bases between. CDR3 length: 15 amino acids. The CDR3 sequence is CAWEKDSFSYNEQFF. CDR3 DNA: TGTGCCTGGGAAAAGGACAGTTTCTCCTACAATGAGCAGTTCTTC.

The chain couples TRBV5-8 to TRBJ1-1; 9 bases match TRBD1. V gave up 4 bases and J gave up 4 bases; unmatched junction bases: 11. There are 16 residues in the CDR3. In germline, CDR1 is SGHTS, CDR2 YDEGEE. CDR3 coding DNA: TGTGCCAGCAGCATAGGGACAGGGACAGAATCCACTGAAGCTTTCTTT. Translating it yields CASSIGTGTESTEAFF.

The CDR3 sequence is CAWSVLMQFTGELFF. In DNA form, the CDR3 reads TGTGCCTGGAGTGTACTAATGCAATTCACCGGGGAGCTGTTTTTT. The V gene is TRBV30, the J gene TRBJ2-2; D gene uncertain. This CDR3 contains 15 residues. CDR1 is GTSNPN and CDR2 is SVGIG in the germline V gene (reference sequence). V was shortened by 0 bases and J by 4 bases, with 12 bases between the two germline ends.

V usage is TRBV5-1 and J usage is TRBJ2-7, with 10 bases matching TRBD2. Per the germline V gene, CDR1 is SGHRS and CDR2 is YFSETQ. The CDR3 consists of 15 residues. Trimming took 4 bases from V and 5 from J; bases not matched to a gene: 9. CDR3 sequence reads: CASSAPAGGPHEQYF. CDR3 nucleotides: TGCGCCAGCAGCGCCCCAGCGGGGGGGCCCCACGAGCAGTACTTC.

A few counts support this clone. Other DNA sequences from this sample encode an identical CDR3 as well. The chain employs TRBV7-8 and TRBJ2-7; 9 positions match TRBD1. J gave up 6 bases and V 0 bases, and 3 bases lay outside the gene matches. The CDR3 is made up of 14 amino acids. Looked up from germline, CDR1 is SGHVS and CDR2 is FQNEAQ. In DNA form, the CDR3 reads TGTGCCAGCAGCTTAGCGGGACAGGGTGGCGAGCAGTACTTC. Its protein product is CASSLAGQGGEQYF.

This chain connects TRBV9 to TRBJ1-2, with D possibly TRBD1 on 6 matching bases. The germline CDR1 and CDR2 sequences are SGDLS and YYNGEE. The CDR3 is 14 amino acids. V lost 3 bases, J lost 8 bases, and 17 bases lay in between. CDR3 region: CASSGNVGARGYTF. In DNA, the CDR3 is TGTGCCAGCAGCGGGAACGTGGGGGCGCGGGGCTACACCTTC.

DNA of the CDR3: TGTGCCAGCAGCGTAGGCATAGCGGGGGGGCCAGGTACTGTCTATGAGCAGTTCTTC. Residues: CASSVGIAGGPGTVYEQFF. This chain connects TRBV9 to TRBJ2-1, with 11 nucleotides matching TRBD2. This CDR3 contains 19 residues. With V trimmed by 0 bases and J by 8 bases, 16 bases remained unmatched. Germline assignment: CDR1 SGDLS and CDR2 YYNGEE.

The rearrangement joins TRBV19 to TRBJ1-5; 8 positions agree with TRBD1. The germline gives CDR1 LNHDA, CDR2 SQIVND (reference sequence). The CDR3 spans 13 residues. V was pared by 10 bases and J by 4 bases, with 6 bases of the junction left unmatched. CDR3 bases: TGTGCCACAGAGGGACAGGCTAATCAGCCCCAGCATTTT. Translating gives CATEGQANQPQHF.

This chain joins TRBV19 and TRBJ1-2, with D unclear. This CDR3 has 17 amino acids. Germline V gene sequence: CDR1 LNHDA, CDR2 SQIVND (reference sequence). Trimming cost V 8 bases and J 5 bases, with 27 bases left between them. The CDR3: CASRPQTTHQAPYGYTF. CDR3 sequence (DNA): TGTGCCAGTCGACCACAAACAACCCACCAGGCTCCGTATGGCTACACCTTC.

This chain joins TRBV6-5 and TRBJ2-7, with 9 bases lining up with TRBD2. The J segment lost 2 bases and the V segment lost 6 bases, leaving 8 bases of the junction unmatched. CDR3 size: 15 residues. Germline-derived CDR1 and CDR2 are MNHEY and SVGAGI. CDR3 protein: CASRALAGRTYEQYF. CDR3 sequence (DNA): TGTGCCAGCAGAGCTCTAGCGGGGCGTACCTACGAGCAGTACTTC.

The chain recombines TRBV5-8 with TRBJ2-6; 8 bases agree with TRBD2. CDR3 size: 18 residues. V lost 2 bases, J lost 1 base, and 8 bases stayed unmatched. Germline CDR1 SGHTS, CDR2 YDEGEE. The DNA for the CDR3 is TGTGCCAGCAGCTTCCGGGGGGGCTTTAGGTCTGGGGCCAACGTCCTGACTTTC. Residues: CASSFRGGFRSGANVLTF. Using reference TRBV5-8 and TRBJ2-6 for the parts outside the CDR3, the full variable domain is EAGVTQSPTHLIKTRGQQATLRCSPISGHTSVYWYQQALGLGLQFLLWYDEGEERNRGNFPPRFSGRQFPNYSSELNVNALELEDSALYLCASSFRGGFRSGANVLTFGAGSRLTVL.

The V gene is TRBV21-1, the J gene TRBJ2-4; TRBD2, the table's D call, lacks a check against the DNA. TRBV21-1 is a pseudogene segment. The CDR3 totals 18 residues. The CDR3 DNA reads TGTGCCAGCAGCAAAGGGACTGATCGAAGGCTAGCCAAAAACATTCAGTACTTC. Residues: CASSKGTDRRLAKNIQYF.

The gene calls are TRBV3-1 (or the pseudogene TRBV3-2) and TRBJ2-7, with a possible D match to TRBD1 (7 bases). Trimming pared 0 bases from V and 5 bases from J, leaving 17 bases between. CDR3 size: 16 residues. Germline CDR1 is LGHDT and CDR2 is YNNKEL (reference sequence). The CDR3, as DNA: TGTGCCAGCAGCCAAGATGGCGGGACAGTCCGAAACGAGCAGTACTTC. This codes for CASSQDGGTVRNEQYF.

Only a few counts were recorded for this clone. The chain couples TRBV3-1 (or the pseudogene TRBV3-2) to TRBJ2-2; perhaps TRBD1 as D (6 bases). CDR3 size: 13 residues. Trimming removed 7 bases at V and 6 bases at J, with 12 bases between. Per germline, CDR1 LGHDT and CDR2 YNNKEL (reference sequence). In DNA form, the CDR3 reads TGTGCCAGCATCAGGGGCGGCGCCGGGGAGCTGTTTTTT. This sequence encodes CASIRGGAGELFF.

This clone was counted a few times. The CDR3 reads CASSRLAGTQETQYF. The CDR3 nucleotides are TGTGCCAGCAGCCGACTAGCGGGGACCCAAGAGACCCAGTACTTC. The rearrangement joins TRBV11-2 to TRBJ2-5; 11 bases map to TRBD2. CDR1 and CDR2 from the germline V gene are SGHAT and FQNNGV. The CDR3 is 15 amino acids. Trimming removed 5 bases from V and 1 base from J; junction bases left unmatched: 3.

The V and J genes are TRBV5-4 and TRBJ2-1, with 7 bases fitting TRBD2. The V segment lost 4 bases and the J segment 0 bases; nucleotides outside the gene matches: 1. The CDR3 sequence is 14 residues long. The germline gives CDR1 SGHNT, CDR2 YYREEE (reference sequence). CDR3 region: CASSRTSSYNEQFF. In DNA form, the CDR3 reads TGTGCCAGCAGCCGGACTAGCTCCTACAATGAGCAGTTCTTC.

The chain joins TRBV2 to TRBJ1-6, with D possibly being TRBD1 (5 bases). This CDR3 contains 15 residues. Germline V gene lookup returns CDR1 SNHLY and CDR2 FYNNEI. The V end was cut by 3 bases, the J end by 6 bases, with 12 bases between. CDR3 in DNA: TGTGCCAGCAGTGATCTCCAGGGTGGTAATTCACCCCTCCACTTT. Translating it yields CASSDLQGGNSPLHF.

The chain uses TRBV19 and TRBJ1-2; TRBD1 aligns across 7 bases. Looked up from germline, CDR1 is LNHDA and CDR2 is SQIVND (reference sequence). There are 14 residues in the CDR3. V lost 5 bases to trimming and J lost 7 bases; unmatched junction nucleotides: 10. Here the CDR3 reads CASSPLAGGRGYTF. The CDR3 DNA reads TGTGCCAGTAGTCCCTTAGCAGGGGGTCGTGGCTACACCTTC.

The J gene is TRBJ1-2, the V gene TRBV9; D not certain. CDR1 and CDR2 from the germline V gene are SGDLS and YYNGEE. Trimming left V 4 bases short and J 5 bases short, with 15 bases between. The CDR3 totals 14 residues. CDR3 in DNA: TGTGCCAGCAGCCCCATGGCGGAGTCTTATGGCTACACCTTC. The encoded protein is CASSPMAESYGYTF.

The genes are TRBV4-3 and TRBJ1-5; D gene unclear. The CDR3 totals 15 residues. CDR1 LGHNA and CDR2 YSLEER come from the germline V gene. Trimming stripped 1 base from V and 5 bases from J, with 12 bases between. The CDR3: CASSQGGGGDQPQHF. The CDR3 bases are TGCGCCAGCAGCCAAGGTGGTGGAGGCGATCAGCCCCAGCATTTT.

The chain uses TRBV10-2 and TRBJ2-5, with 12 nucleotides matching TRBD2. The J segment lost 2 bases and the V segment lost 10 bases, leaving 8 bases of the junction unmatched. Germline CDR1 reads WSHSY; CDR2 reads SAAADI. This CDR3 comprises 15 residues. CDR3 DNA: TGCGCCACCCTAACTAGCGGGGGGACTCAAGAGACCCAGTACTTC. This gives the protein CATLTSGGTQETQYF.

The V call is TRBV7-2, the J call TRBJ1-2, with TRBD1 as a possible D gene (5 bases). This CDR3 has 16 amino acids. The ends were cut back, 1 base at V and 4 bases at J, with 16 bases in the middle. Per the germline V gene, CDR1 is SGHTA and CDR2 is FQGNSA. The CDR3 bases are TGTGCCAGCAGCTTAGGACGTGGCCAGGGTAGCTATGGCTACACCTTC. Translated, it gives CASSLGRGQGSYGYTF.